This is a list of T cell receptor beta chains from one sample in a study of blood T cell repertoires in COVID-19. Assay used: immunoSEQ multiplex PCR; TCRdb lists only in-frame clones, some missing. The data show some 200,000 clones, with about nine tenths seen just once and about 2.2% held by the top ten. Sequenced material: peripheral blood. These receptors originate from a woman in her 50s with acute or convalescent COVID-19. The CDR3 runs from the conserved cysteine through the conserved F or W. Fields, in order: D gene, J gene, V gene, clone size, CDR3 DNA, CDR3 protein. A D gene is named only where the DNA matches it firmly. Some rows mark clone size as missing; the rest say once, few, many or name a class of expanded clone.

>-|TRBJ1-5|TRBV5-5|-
TGTGCCAGCAGCCATCATAGCGAGGTTCCTCCCCAGCATTTT
CASSHHSEVPPQHF
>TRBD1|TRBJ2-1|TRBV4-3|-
TGCGCCAGCAGCCTAGGGACAGGGGGCAGGGATGAGCAGTTCTTC
CASSLGTGGRDEQFF
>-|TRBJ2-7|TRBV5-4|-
TGTGCCAGCAGCTTGCAGGGGTCCTCCTACGAGCAGTACTTC
CASSLQGSSYEQYF
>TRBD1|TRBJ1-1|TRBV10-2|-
TGCGCCAGCAGTGAGACGTTGAGGACAGGTTATATGAACACTGAAGCTTTCTTT
CASSETLRTGYMNTEAFF
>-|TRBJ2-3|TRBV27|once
TGTGCCAGCAGATCCCTGTGGACTAGCACAGATACGCAGTATTTT
CASRSLWTSTDTQYF
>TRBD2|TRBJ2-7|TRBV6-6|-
TGTGCCAGCAGAAGGACTAGCGGGGGATCCTACGAGCAGTACTTC
CASRRTSGGSYEQYF
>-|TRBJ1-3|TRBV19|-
TGTGCCAGTAGTATTGGCAGGGCAGGCGGAAACACCATATATTTT
CASSIGRAGGNTIYF
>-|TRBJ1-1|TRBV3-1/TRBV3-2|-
TGTGCCAGCAGCCAGACAGGAGTCGCGGACACTGAAGCTTTCTTT
CASSQTGVADTEAFF
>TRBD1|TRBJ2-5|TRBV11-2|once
TGTGCCAGCAGCTTTTGGGTTCAGGGGGCGGGGGAGACCCAGTACTTC
CASSFWVQGAGETQYF
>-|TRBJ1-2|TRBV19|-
TGTGCCAGTCTTCCCTTAGGGGCTAACTATGGCTACACCTTC
CASLPLGANYGYTF
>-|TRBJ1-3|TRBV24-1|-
TGTGCCACCAGTGACGCAGGATTTGGAAACACCATATATTTT
CATSDAGFGNTIYF
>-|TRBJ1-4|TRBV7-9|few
TGTGCCAGCGAGAGAACAACTAATGAAAAACTGTTTTTT
CASERTTNEKLFF
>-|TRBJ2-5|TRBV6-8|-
TGTGCCAGCAGTCAGAGGGCAGCCCAAGAGACCCAGTACTTC
CASSQRAAQETQYF
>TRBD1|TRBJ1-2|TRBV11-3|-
TGTGCCAGCAGCGCCTCCGGGACAGGTGCTCCTTTGAATGGCTACACCTTC
CASSASGTGAPLNGYTF
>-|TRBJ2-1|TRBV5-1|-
TGCGCCAGCAGTCAGGAGACTACCAGCTACAATGAGCAGTTCTTC
CASSQETTSYNEQFF
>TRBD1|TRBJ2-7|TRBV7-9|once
TGTGCCAGCAGCTCCCTAGGGGGCACCAGCGAGCAGTACTTC
CASSSLGGTSEQYF
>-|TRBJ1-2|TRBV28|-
TGTGCCAGCAGTTCCTCTTCCGGGAGGAACTATGGCTACACCTTC
CASSSSSGRNYGYTF
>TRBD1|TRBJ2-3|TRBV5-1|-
TGCGCCAGCAGCACAGGACAGGGGGCTTTCACAGATACGCAGTATTTT
CASSTGQGAFTDTQYF
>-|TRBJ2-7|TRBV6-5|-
TGTGCCAGCAGTTACTGGGGGCCAGAGCAAACCTACGAGCAGTACTTC
CASSYWGPEQTYEQYF
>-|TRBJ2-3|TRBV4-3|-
TGCGCCAGCAGCCCACGGGTTGGCGGAAGCACAGATACGCAGTATTTT
CASSPRVGGSTDTQYF
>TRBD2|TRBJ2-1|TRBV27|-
TGTGCCAGCAGTGTTCGGCTAGCGGGGGCTGAGCAGTTCTTC
CASSVRLAGAEQFF
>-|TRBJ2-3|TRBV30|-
TGTGCCTGGAGTTCAAACCGGGATACGCAGTATTTT
CAWSSNRDTQYF
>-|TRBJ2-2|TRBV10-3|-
TGTGCCATCAGTGAGCTACCAAACACCGGGGAGCTGTTTTTT
CAISELPNTGELFF
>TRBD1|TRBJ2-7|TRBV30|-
TGTGCCTGGAGTGCGCCAGGGACAGGTCAATACGAGCAGTACTTC
CAWSAPGTGQYEQYF
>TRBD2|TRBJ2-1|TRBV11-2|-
TGTGCCAGCAGCTTAGCGGAACTAGCGGGTTACAATGAGCAGTTCTTC
CASSLAELAGYNEQFF
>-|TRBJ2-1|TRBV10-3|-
TGTGCCATCACCAAAAGCGGAGGAAGCTCCTACAATGAGCAGTTCTTC
CAITKSGGSSYNEQFF
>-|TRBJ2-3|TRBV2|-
TGTGCCAGCAGTGATAGCCTGTATACGCAGTATTTT
CASSDSLYTQYF
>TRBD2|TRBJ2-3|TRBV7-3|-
TGTGCCAGCAGCTTAGCGGGGGGGCCTACAGATACGCAGTATTTT
CASSLAGGPTDTQYF
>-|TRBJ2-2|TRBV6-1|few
TGTGCCAGCAGTGGTGCCCGGGATTGGGCGGGTCTCACCGGGGAGCTGTTTTTT
CASSGARDWAGLTGELFF
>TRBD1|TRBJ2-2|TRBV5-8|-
TGTGCCAGCAGCTTAGGACAGGGATACACCGGGGAGCTGTTTTTT
CASSLGQGYTGELFF
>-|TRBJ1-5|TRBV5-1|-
TGCGCCAGCAGCCTCAAGGGGCTTAGCAATCAGCCCCAGCATTTT
CASSLKGLSNQPQHF
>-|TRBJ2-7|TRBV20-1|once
TGCAGTGCTAGTAAACCAGGAATAACCGAGCAGTACTTC
CSASKPGITEQYF
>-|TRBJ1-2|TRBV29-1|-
TGCAGCGTTGAGTCTGCCGCGAACTATGGCTACACCTTC
CSVESAANYGYTF
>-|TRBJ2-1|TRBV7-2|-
TGTGCCAGCAGCTTAGGTGGAGGGCTCAGCTCCTACAATGAGCAGTTCTTC
CASSLGGGLSSYNEQFF
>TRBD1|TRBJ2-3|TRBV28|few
TGTGCCAGCAGTTCGGGACAGAGCACAGATACGCAGTATTTT
CASSSGQSTDTQYF
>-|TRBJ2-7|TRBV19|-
TGTGCCTCGAAGGGAGTCTTAGCCGAGCAGTACTTC
CASKGVLAEQYF
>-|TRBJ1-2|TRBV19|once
TGTGCCAGTAGTATAAATCAGGGGACTGGCTACACCTTC
CASSINQGTGYTF
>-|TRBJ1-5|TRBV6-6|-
TGTGCCAGCAGCCGACGGACAGTAAGTAGCAATCAGCCCCAGCATTTT
CASSRRTVSSNQPQHF
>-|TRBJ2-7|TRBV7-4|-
TGTGCCAGCAGCTTAGTTAGGGACTTAAGCTCCTACGAGCAGTACTTC
CASSLVRDLSSYEQYF
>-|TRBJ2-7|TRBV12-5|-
TGTGCTAGTGGTTTGCCCAACTCCTACGAGCAGTACTTC
CASGLPNSYEQYF
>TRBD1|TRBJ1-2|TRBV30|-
TGTGCCTGGAGTGTCCTGACAGGGGATGGCTACACCTTC
CAWSVLTGDGYTF
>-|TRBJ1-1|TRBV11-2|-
TGTGCCAGCAGGCTCGGGGGTGGAAACACTGAAGCTTTCTTT
CASRLGGGNTEAFF
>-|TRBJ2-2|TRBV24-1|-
TGTGCCACCAGTGCCATCGGAGGGTCCGGGGAGCTGTTTTTT
CATSAIGGSGELFF
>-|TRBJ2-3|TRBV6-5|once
TGTGCCAGCAGTTCGCGACAGGCATACTGGACTTTTTTT
CASSSRQAYWTFF
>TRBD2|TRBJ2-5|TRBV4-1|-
TGCGCCAGCAGCCATCTCGCGGGGGGGGAGACCCAGTACTTC
CASSHLAGGETQYF
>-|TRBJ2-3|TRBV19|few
TGTGCCAGTAGTACCGAGGGCCGGACGCAGTATTTT
CASSTEGRTQYF
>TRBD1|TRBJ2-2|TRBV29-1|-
TGCAGCACGCGACAGGGGAACACCGGGGAGCTGTTTTTT
CSTRQGNTGELFF
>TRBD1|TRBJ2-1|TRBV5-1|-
TGCGCCAGCAGATTTGCTTCCGGGACAGGCTCCTACAATGAGCAGTTCTTC
CASRFASGTGSYNEQFF
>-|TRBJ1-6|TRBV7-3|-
TGTGCCAGCAGCTTAAGCGATAATTCACCCCTCCACTTT
CASSLSDNSPLHF
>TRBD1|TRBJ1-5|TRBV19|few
TGTGCCAGTAGCGACACAGGGGCGAGCAATCAGCCCCAGCATTTT
CASSDTGASNQPQHF